Listed below are T cell receptor beta chains from one sample, sequenced in a study of graft-versus-host responses after intestinal transplantation. The repertoire was sequenced with immunoSEQ multiplex PCR; TCRdb's copy has only in-frame clones and lacks some. The sample gives over 40,000 clones, roughly 96% of which show up once; more than 0.45% is in the top ten. No antigens are known for them. Sequencing was performed on unstimulated CD8+ T cells sorted from spleen or lymph node cells, taken before transplant. The receptor set was obtained from a human donor who was the organ donor for an intestinal transplant. CDR3s include the opening cysteine and the closing phenylalanine or tryptophan. D genes are given only for firm matches. Clone size is given for some rows only: seen once, a few or many times, or a class if the clone is expanded.

j_call: TRBJ2-1
d_call: -
v_call: TRBV4-3
clone_size: once
cdr3_aa: CASSQDQRRGYNEQFF
cdr3_nt: TGCGCCAGCAGCCAAGACCAGCGCAGGGGATACAATGAGCAGTTCTTC

j_call: TRBJ1-1
d_call: -
v_call: TRBV9
clone_size: -
cdr3_aa: CASSPRQWVATEAFF
cdr3_nt: TGTGCCAGCAGCCCTCGACAGTGGGTAGCCACTGAAGCTTTCTTT

j_call: TRBJ1-6
d_call: -
v_call: TRBV27
clone_size: -
cdr3_aa: CASSLQGLNSPLHF
cdr3_nt: TGTGCCAGCAGTTTACAGGGCCTTAATTCACCCCTCCACTTT

j_call: TRBJ1-1
d_call: -
v_call: TRBV5-1
clone_size: -
cdr3_aa: CASSLVPGDQNTEAFF
cdr3_nt: TGCGCCAGCAGCTTGGTACCGGGAGATCAGAACACTGAAGCTTTCTTT

j_call: TRBJ1-5
d_call: TRBD1
v_call: TRBV27
clone_size: -
cdr3_aa: CASSSIPPGQGQPQHF
cdr3_nt: TGTGCCAGCAGTTCGATACCACCGGGACAGGGACAGCCCCAGCATTTT

j_call: TRBJ1-1
d_call: TRBD1
v_call: TRBV11-3
clone_size: -
cdr3_aa: CASSLEEGQRNTEAFF
cdr3_nt: TGTGCCAGCAGCTTAGAAGAGGGACAGAGGAACACTGAAGCTTTCTTT

j_call: TRBJ2-7
d_call: TRBD2
v_call: TRBV19
clone_size: -
cdr3_aa: CASRRGGLDEQYF
cdr3_nt: TGTGCCAGTAGGCGGGGGGGCCTCGACGAGCAGTACTTC

j_call: TRBJ2-3
d_call: -
v_call: TRBV29-1
clone_size: once
cdr3_aa: CSVDGQSTDTQYF
cdr3_nt: TGCAGCGTTGACGGACAGAGCACAGATACGCAGTATTTT

j_call: TRBJ1-3
d_call: -
v_call: TRBV11-2
clone_size: -
cdr3_aa: CASRRVGGKGTIYF
cdr3_nt: TGTGCCAGCAGAAGGGTGGGAGGGAAGGGCACCATATATTTT

j_call: TRBJ1-2
d_call: -
v_call: TRBV4-3
clone_size: -
cdr3_aa: CASSQDLNNIYYGYTF
cdr3_nt: TGCGCCAGCAGCCAAGACCTCAACAACATTTACTATGGCTACACCTTC

j_call: TRBJ1-1
d_call: -
v_call: TRBV7-2
clone_size: -
cdr3_aa: CASSLAAPGGTEAFF
cdr3_nt: TGTGCCAGCAGCTTAGCCGCCCCGGGCGGCACTGAAGCTTTCTTT

j_call: TRBJ2-1
d_call: TRBD1
v_call: TRBV27
clone_size: -
cdr3_aa: CASSPQGQGNEQFF
cdr3_nt: TGTGCCAGCAGTCCCCAGGGACAGGGCAATGAGCAGTTCTTC

j_call: TRBJ1-5
d_call: -
v_call: TRBV19
clone_size: -
cdr3_aa: CASRGRDRLNQPQHF
cdr3_nt: TGTGCCAGTCGGGGACGTGACAGGCTAAATCAGCCCCAGCATTTT

j_call: TRBJ2-6
d_call: TRBD1
v_call: TRBV7-9
clone_size: -
cdr3_aa: CASSSPGTGASGANVLTF
cdr3_nt: TGTGCCAGCAGCTCCCCCGGGACAGGGGCCTCTGGGGCCAACGTCCTGACTTTC

j_call: TRBJ2-1
d_call: TRBD2
v_call: TRBV4-3
clone_size: -
cdr3_aa: CASSQVHGGAHNEQFF
cdr3_nt: TGCGCCAGCAGCCAAGTCCACGGGGGGGCGCACAATGAGCAGTTCTTC

j_call: TRBJ1-2
d_call: -
v_call: TRBV7-9
clone_size: -
cdr3_aa: CASSLIAPLGGLYGYTF
cdr3_nt: TGTGCCAGCAGCTTAATTGCGCCCTTGGGAGGGTTATATGGCTACACCTTC

j_call: TRBJ2-7
d_call: -
v_call: TRBV7-9
clone_size: -
cdr3_aa: CASSLESSSYEQYF
cdr3_nt: TGTGCCAGCAGCTTAGAGAGTTCCTCCTACGAGCAGTACTTC

j_call: TRBJ2-7
d_call: -
v_call: TRBV7-9
clone_size: -
cdr3_aa: CASSSPLEPLDYEQYF
cdr3_nt: TGTGCCAGCAGCTCCCCTCTTGAGCCCCTAGACTACGAGCAGTACTTC

j_call: TRBJ2-7
d_call: -
v_call: TRBV2
clone_size: once
cdr3_aa: CASSENPLGVGYEQYF
cdr3_nt: TGTGCCAGCAGTGAGAACCCCCTGGGGGTAGGTTACGAGCAGTACTTC

j_call: TRBJ2-7
d_call: -
v_call: TRBV13
clone_size: -
cdr3_aa: CASSLGRQAGYEQYF
cdr3_nt: TGTGCCAGCAGCTTAGGCCGCCAGGCGGGCTACGAGCAGTACTTC

j_call: TRBJ2-5
d_call: TRBD2
v_call: TRBV29-1
clone_size: -
cdr3_aa: CSVGVFAGRGETQYF
cdr3_nt: TGCAGCGTTGGAGTATTTGCAGGGAGGGGAGAGACCCAGTACTTC

j_call: TRBJ2-7
d_call: -
v_call: TRBV4-1
clone_size: -
cdr3_aa: CASSQDGEQYF
cdr3_nt: TGCGCCAGCAGCCAAGATGGCGAGCAGTACTTC

j_call: TRBJ2-4
d_call: -
v_call: TRBV21-1
clone_size: -
cdr3_aa: CASSKVNRPTGEDKLAKNIQYF
cdr3_nt: TGTGCCAGCAGCAAAGTTAACCGTCCCACAGGGGAGGACAAACTAGCCAAAAACATTCAGTACTTC

j_call: TRBJ2-5
d_call: -
v_call: TRBV4-3
clone_size: -
cdr3_aa: CASSPGAPVGTQYF
cdr3_nt: TGCGCCAGCAGCCCCGGGGCCCCCGTGGGGACCCAGTACTTC

j_call: TRBJ1-5
d_call: -
v_call: TRBV6-4
clone_size: -
cdr3_aa: CASSDRKHFSNQPQHF
cdr3_nt: TGTGCCAGCAGTGACCGGAAGCATTTTAGCAATCAGCCCCAGCATTTT

j_call: TRBJ1-3
d_call: TRBD1
v_call: TRBV5-5
clone_size: -
cdr3_aa: CASSPGTGSGNTIYF
cdr3_nt: TGTGCCAGCAGCCCTGGGACAGGCTCTGGAAACACCATATATTTT

j_call: TRBJ1-1
d_call: TRBD1
v_call: TRBV13
clone_size: -
cdr3_aa: CASSSDRGANTEAFF
cdr3_nt: TGTGCCAGCAGCTCCGACAGGGGTGCGAACACTGAAGCTTTCTTT

j_call: TRBJ2-3
d_call: -
v_call: TRBV6-1
clone_size: -
cdr3_aa: CASSEYTSTDTQYF
cdr3_nt: TGTGCCAGCAGTGAGTACACCTCCACAGATACGCAGTATTTT

j_call: TRBJ2-3
d_call: -
v_call: TRBV10-3
clone_size: -
cdr3_aa: CAITREPADTQYF
cdr3_nt: TGTGCCATCACAAGGGAGCCTGCAGATACGCAGTATTTT

j_call: TRBJ2-2
d_call: -
v_call: TRBV9
clone_size: -
cdr3_aa: CATQEGGTGELFF
cdr3_nt: TGTGCCACCCAAGAAGGGGGCACCGGGGAGCTGTTTTTT

j_call: TRBJ2-7
d_call: -
v_call: TRBV7-9
clone_size: -
cdr3_aa: CASSLATTDEQYF
cdr3_nt: TGTGCCAGCAGCTTAGCAACGACGGACGAGCAGTACTTC

j_call: TRBJ2-1
d_call: -
v_call: TRBV4-3
clone_size: -
cdr3_aa: CASSQDLILAPYNEQFF
cdr3_nt: TGCGCCAGCAGCCAAGATTTAATCTTGGCGCCCTACAATGAGCAGTTCTTC

j_call: TRBJ1-2
d_call: -
v_call: TRBV19
clone_size: -
cdr3_aa: CASEGGLGYTF
cdr3_nt: TGTGCCAGTGAAGGGGGTCTTGGCTACACCTTC

j_call: TRBJ2-5
d_call: -
v_call: TRBV4-3
clone_size: -
cdr3_aa: CASSQVQGLQETQYF
cdr3_nt: TGCGCCAGCAGCCAAGTACAGGGCCTCCAAGAGACCCAGTACTTC

j_call: TRBJ2-5
d_call: TRBD2
v_call: TRBV19
clone_size: few
cdr3_aa: CASSIGEGLAGGQYQETQYF
cdr3_nt: TGTGCCAGTAGTATCGGTGAGGGATTAGCGGGGGGCCAGTACCAAGAGACCCAGTACTTC

j_call: TRBJ2-3
d_call: -
v_call: TRBV10-3
clone_size: few
cdr3_aa: CATGRGGFTDTQYF
cdr3_nt: TGTGCCACCGGTAGGGGGGGCTTCACAGATACGCAGTATTTT

j_call: TRBJ2-7
d_call: -
v_call: TRBV13
clone_size: -
cdr3_aa: CASSLGDGSYEQYF
cdr3_nt: TGTGCCAGCAGCTTGGGGGACGGCTCCTACGAGCAGTACTTC

j_call: TRBJ1-3
d_call: -
v_call: TRBV7-2
clone_size: once
cdr3_aa: CASSLGPGPGNTIYF
cdr3_nt: TGTGCCAGCAGCTTAGGACCGGGCCCAGGAAACACCATATATTTT

j_call: TRBJ2-1
d_call: TRBD2
v_call: TRBV11-1
clone_size: -
cdr3_aa: CASSLAGGVYNEQFF
cdr3_nt: TGTGCCAGCAGCTTAGCGGGGGGGGTCTACAATGAGCAGTTCTTC

j_call: TRBJ2-1
d_call: -
v_call: TRBV11-2
clone_size: few
cdr3_aa: CASSFYNEQFF
cdr3_nt: TGTGCCAGCAGCTTTTACAATGAGCAGTTCTTC

j_call: TRBJ2-5
d_call: -
v_call: TRBV2
clone_size: -
cdr3_aa: CASSGGRRGAQYF
cdr3_nt: TGTGCCAGCAGTGGGGGCCGCCGCGGGGCCCAGTACTTC

j_call: TRBJ1-2
d_call: -
v_call: TRBV7-2
clone_size: once
cdr3_aa: CASTLSGGAVYGYTF
cdr3_nt: TGTGCCAGCACCCTATCTGGGGGGGCTGTCTATGGCTACACCTTC